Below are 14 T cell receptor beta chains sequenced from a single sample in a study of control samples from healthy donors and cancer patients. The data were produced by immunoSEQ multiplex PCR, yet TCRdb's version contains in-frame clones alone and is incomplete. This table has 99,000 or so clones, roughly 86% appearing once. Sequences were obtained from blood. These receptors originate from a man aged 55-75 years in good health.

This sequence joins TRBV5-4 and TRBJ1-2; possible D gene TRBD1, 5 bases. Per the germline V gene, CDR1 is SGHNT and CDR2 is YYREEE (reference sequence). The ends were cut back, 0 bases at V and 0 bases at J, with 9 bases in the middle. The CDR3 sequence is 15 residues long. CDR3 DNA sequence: TGTGCCAGCAGCTTGGCACAGGATCCTAACTATGGCTACACCTTC. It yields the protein CASSLAQDPNYGYTF.

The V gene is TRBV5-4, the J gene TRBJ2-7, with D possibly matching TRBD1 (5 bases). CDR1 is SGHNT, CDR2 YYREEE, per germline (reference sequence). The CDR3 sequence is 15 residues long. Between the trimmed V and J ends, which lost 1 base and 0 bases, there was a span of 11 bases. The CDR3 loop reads CASSLWGQSSYEQYF. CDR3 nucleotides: TGTGCCAGCAGCTTGTGGGGCCAGTCCTCCTACGAGCAGTACTTC.

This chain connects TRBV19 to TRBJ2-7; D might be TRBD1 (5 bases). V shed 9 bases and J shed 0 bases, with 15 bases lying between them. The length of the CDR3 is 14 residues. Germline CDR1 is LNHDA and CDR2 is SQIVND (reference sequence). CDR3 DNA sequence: TGTGCCAGCTCAATAGGACAACTCTCCTACGAGCAGTACTTC. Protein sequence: CASSIGQLSYEQYF.

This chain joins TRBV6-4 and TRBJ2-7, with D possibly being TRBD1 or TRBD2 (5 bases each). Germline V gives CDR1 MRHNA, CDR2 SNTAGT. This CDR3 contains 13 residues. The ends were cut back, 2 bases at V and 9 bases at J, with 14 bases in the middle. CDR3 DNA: TGTGCCAGCAGTGACAGAAACCCAGGGACGCAGTACTTC. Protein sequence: CASSDRNPGTQYF.

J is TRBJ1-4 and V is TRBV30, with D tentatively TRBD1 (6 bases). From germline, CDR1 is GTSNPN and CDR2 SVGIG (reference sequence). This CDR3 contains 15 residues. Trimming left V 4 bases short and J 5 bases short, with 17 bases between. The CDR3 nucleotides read TGTGCCTGGACCCTAGCGGGGGCCGGGAATGAAAAACTGTTTTTT. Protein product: CAWTLAGAGNEKLFF.

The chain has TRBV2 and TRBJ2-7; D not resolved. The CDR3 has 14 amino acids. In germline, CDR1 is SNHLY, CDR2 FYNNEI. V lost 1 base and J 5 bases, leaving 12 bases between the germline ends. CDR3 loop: CASSEGSDVDEQYF. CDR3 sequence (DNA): TGTGCCAGCAGTGAAGGGTCGGATGTGGACGAGCAGTACTTC. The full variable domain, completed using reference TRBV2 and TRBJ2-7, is EPEVTQTPSHQVTQMGQEVILRCVPISNHLYFYWYRQILGQKVEFLVSFYNNEISEKSEIFDDQFSVERPDGSNFTLKIRSTKLEDSAMYFCASSEGSDVDEQYFGPGTRLTVT.

In DNA form, the CDR3 reads TGCGCCAGCAGCTTGGCCGAAGAGGGGTTGAACACTGAAGCTTTCTTT. Protein sequence: CASSLAEEGLNTEAFF. The chain carries TRBV5-1 and TRBJ1-1; tentative D call: TRBD1 (5 bases). Germline loops: CDR1 SGHRS, CDR2 YFSETQ. This CDR3 comprises 16 residues. Deletions cut 0 bases from V and 0 bases from J, with 12 bases between.

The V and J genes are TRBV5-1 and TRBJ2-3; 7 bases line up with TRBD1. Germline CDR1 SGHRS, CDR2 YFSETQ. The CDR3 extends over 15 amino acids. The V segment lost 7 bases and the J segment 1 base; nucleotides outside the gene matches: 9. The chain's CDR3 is CASRPGGIGTDTQYF. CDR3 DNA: TGCGCCAGCCGGCCAGGGGGAATAGGCACAGATACGCAGTATTTT.

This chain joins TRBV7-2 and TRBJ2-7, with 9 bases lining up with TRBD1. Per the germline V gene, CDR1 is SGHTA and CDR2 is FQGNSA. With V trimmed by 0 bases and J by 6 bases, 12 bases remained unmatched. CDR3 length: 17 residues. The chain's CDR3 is CASSLAGLGQGSGEQYF. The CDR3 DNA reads TGTGCCAGCAGCTTAGCCGGACTGGGACAGGGATCTGGCGAGCAGTACTTC.

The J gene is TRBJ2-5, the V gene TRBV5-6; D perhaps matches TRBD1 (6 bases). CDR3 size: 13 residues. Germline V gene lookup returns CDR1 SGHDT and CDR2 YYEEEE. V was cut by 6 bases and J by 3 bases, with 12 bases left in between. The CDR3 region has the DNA TGTGCCAGCACCCGGACAGCAGAAGAGACCCAGTACTTC. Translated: CASTRTAEETQYF. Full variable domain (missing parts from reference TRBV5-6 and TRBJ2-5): DAGVTQSPTHLIKTRGQQVTLRCSPKSGHDTVSWYQQALGQGPQFIFQYYEEEERQRGNFPDRFSGHQFPNYSSELNVNALLLGDSALYLCASTRTAEETQYFGPGTRLLVL.

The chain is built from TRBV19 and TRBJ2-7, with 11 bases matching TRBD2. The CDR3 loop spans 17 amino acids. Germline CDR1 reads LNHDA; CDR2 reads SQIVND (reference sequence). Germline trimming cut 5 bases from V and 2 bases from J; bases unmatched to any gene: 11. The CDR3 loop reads CASSAEGTSGPTYEQYF. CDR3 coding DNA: TGTGCCAGTAGTGCCGAGGGGACTAGCGGACCGACCTACGAGCAGTACTTC.

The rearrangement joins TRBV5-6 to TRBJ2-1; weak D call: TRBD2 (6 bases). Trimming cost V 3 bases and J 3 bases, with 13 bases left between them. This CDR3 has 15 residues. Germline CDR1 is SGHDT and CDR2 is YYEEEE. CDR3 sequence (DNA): TGTGCCAGCAGCTCCTCGGGACTTGGCTACAATGAGCAGTTCTTC. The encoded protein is CASSSSGLGYNEQFF.

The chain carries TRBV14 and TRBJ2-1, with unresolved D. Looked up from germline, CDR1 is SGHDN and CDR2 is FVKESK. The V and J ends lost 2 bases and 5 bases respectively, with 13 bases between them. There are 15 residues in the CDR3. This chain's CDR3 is CASSQMTSANNEQFF. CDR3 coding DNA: TGTGCCAGCAGCCAAATGACCAGCGCGAACAATGAGCAGTTCTTC.

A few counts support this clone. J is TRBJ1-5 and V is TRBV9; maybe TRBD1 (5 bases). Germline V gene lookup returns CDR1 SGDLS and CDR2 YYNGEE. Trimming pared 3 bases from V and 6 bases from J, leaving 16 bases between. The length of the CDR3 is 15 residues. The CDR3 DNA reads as TGTGCCAGCAGCGCGCACTCAGGGAAGGGTCAGCCCCAGCATTTT. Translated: CASSAHSGKGQPQHF.